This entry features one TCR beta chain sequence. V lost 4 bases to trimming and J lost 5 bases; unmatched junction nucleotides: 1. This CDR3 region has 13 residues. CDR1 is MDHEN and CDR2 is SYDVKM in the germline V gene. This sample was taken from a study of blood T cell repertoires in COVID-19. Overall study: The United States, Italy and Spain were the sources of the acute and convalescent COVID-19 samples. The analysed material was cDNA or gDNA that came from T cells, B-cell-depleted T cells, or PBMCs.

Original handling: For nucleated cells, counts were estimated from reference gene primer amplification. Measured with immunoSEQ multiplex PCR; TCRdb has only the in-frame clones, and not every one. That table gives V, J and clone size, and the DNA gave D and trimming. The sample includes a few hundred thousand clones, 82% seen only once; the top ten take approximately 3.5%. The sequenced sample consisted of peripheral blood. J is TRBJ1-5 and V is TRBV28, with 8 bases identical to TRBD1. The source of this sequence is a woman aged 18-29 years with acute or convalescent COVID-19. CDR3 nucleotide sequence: TGTGCCAGCAGTTCAGGGGGCCATCAGCCCCAGCATTTT. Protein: CASSSGGHQPQHF. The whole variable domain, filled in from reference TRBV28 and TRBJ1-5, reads DVKVTQSSRYLVKRTGEKVFLECVQDMDHENMFWYRQDPGLGLRLIYFSYDVKMKEKGDIPEGYSVSREKKERFSLILESASTNQTSMYLCASSSGGHQPQHFGDGTRLSIL.